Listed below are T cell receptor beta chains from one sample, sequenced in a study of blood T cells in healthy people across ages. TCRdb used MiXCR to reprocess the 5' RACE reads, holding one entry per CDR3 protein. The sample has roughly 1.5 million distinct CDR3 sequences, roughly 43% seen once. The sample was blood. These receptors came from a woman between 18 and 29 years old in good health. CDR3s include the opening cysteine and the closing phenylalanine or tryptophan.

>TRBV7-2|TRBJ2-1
CASSLVMAGNEQFF
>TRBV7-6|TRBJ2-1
CASSLGSWREIRNEQFF
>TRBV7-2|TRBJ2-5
CASSRNRGQARETQYF
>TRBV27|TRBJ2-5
CASSSWGAGLQETQYF
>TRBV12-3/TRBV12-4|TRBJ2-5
CASSPPGEGEQYF
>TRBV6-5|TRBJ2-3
CASSYRGLAASTDTQYF
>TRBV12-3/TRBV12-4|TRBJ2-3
CASRHVRGTIDTQYF
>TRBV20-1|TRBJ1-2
CSARLGFPGYTF
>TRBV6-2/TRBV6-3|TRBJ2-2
CASSSYEGGELFF
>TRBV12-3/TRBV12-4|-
CASRERREGLNEQYF
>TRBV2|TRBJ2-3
CASSQGLAGNTDTQYF
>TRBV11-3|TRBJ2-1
CASSLGAPSYNEQFF
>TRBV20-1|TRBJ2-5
CSARGGSEQYF
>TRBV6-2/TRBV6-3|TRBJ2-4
CASSMTGLAKNIQYF
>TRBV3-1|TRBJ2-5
CASSQDASGGAETQYF
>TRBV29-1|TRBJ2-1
CSVTRDFNEQFF
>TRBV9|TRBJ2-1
CASSVIGGSNEQFF
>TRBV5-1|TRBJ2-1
CASSYELATDHEQFF
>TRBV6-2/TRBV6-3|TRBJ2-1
CASSYGLRLNNEQFF
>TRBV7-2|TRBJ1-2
CASRETGSPYYGYTF
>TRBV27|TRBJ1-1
CASTLGPRSQAFF
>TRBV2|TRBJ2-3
CARSEGGGRITDTQYF
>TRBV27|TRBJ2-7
CASSFGQGGYEQYF
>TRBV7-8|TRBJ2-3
CASSLGQAFNTDTQYF
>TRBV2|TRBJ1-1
CASSDERANPEAFF
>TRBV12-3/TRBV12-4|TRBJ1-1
CASSPWGGYTNTEAFF
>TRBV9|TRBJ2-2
CASSVMGGQNTEELFF
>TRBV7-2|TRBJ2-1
CASSFSLAGGYNEQFF
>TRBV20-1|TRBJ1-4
CSASPLALVGEKLFF
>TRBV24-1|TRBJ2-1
CATSDRGTGNNEQFF
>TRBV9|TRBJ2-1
CVSSAETSPPLNEQFF
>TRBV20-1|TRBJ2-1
CSARGLAGNEQFF
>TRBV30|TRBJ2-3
CAWSVQGGGADTQYF
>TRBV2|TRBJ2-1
CATQAMAGNEQFF
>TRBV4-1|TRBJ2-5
CASSQATGNEQYF
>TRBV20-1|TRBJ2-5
CSASQTGETGETQYF
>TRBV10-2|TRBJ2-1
CASSEGGLVEQFF
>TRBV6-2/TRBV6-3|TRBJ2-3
CASSSLAGEADTQYF
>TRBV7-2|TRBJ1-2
CASSLREGTSSGYTF
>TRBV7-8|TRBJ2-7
CASSPPPTVYEQYF
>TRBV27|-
CASSDRAGGWYEQYF
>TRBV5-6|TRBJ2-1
CASSYPGTAYNEQFF
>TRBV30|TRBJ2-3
CAWSLTVTDTQYF
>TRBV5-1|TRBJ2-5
CASSLAPGPQETQYF
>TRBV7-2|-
CASSTYRDNEQYF
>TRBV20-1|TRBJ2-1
CSAPGRNEQFF
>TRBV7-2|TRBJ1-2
CASSLAPWGYTF
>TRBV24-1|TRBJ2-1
CATSGGLVDEQFF
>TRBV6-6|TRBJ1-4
CASSQDRGQSNEKLFF